A single sample gave rise to the 32 T cell receptor beta chains below, sequenced in a study of control samples from healthy donors and cancer patients. Sequencing was performed with immunoSEQ multiplex PCR; in TCRdb, only in-frame clones are kept and a portion is missing. This sample has 140,000 to 150,000 clones; 89% occur once, and the top ten carry over 4%. The specimen sequenced was blood. These receptors all stem from a man aged 30 to 45 in good health.

The CDR3 coding sequence is TGTGCCAGCAGCTTAGGGGGGAGATCTTTTACGGCCGACAATGAGCAGTTCTTC. It is translated as CASSLGGRSFTADNEQFF. The V call is TRBV7-2, the J call TRBJ2-1; D may correspond to TRBD1 or TRBD2 (5 bases each). Germline lookup yields CDR1 SGHTA and CDR2 FQGNSA. V was cut by 1 base and J by 5 bases, with 21 bases left in between. This CDR3 is built from 18 residues.

V gene TRBV7-9 combines with J gene TRBJ2-7, with a possible D match to TRBD2 (6 bases). The CDR3 is made up of 15 amino acids. Trimming left V 4 bases short and J 0 bases short, with 13 bases between. Germline CDR1 reads SEHNR; CDR2 reads FQNEAQ (reference sequence). This CDR3 is CASSSRDLSSYEQYF. The CDR3 region has the DNA TGTGCCAGCAGCTCCCGGGACTTGAGCTCCTACGAGCAGTACTTC.

CDR3 sequence: CASSHDGGVDKLFF. The CDR3 DNA sequence: TGTGCCAGCAGCCATGACGGGGGAGTGGACAAACTGTTTTTT. The rearrangement uses TRBV4-2 and TRBJ1-4; D possibly corresponds to TRBD1 (5 bases). V was pared by 3 bases and J by 11 bases, with 16 bases between. The CDR3 is 14 residues long. Germline CDR1 is LGHNA and CDR2 is YNFKEQ.

The chain carries TRBV5-1 and TRBJ2-7, with a tentative D call TRBD1 (5 bases). The germline V gene encodes CDR1 SGHRS and CDR2 YFSETQ. The CDR3 is made up of 16 amino acids. The V end was cut by 4 bases, the J end by 2 bases, with 19 bases between. The CDR3 nucleotides are TGCGCCAGCAGCCTCTCCCCTCAGGGATCCGCCTACGAGCAGTACTTC. This gives the protein CASSLSPQGSAYEQYF.

J is TRBJ1-5 and V is TRBV6-2 or TRBV6-3; D unclear. Germline V CDR1 and CDR2: MNHEY, SVGEGT. Trimming removed 4 bases from V and 6 bases from J, with 7 bases in between. This CDR3 has 12 residues. The CDR3 is CASSSMGQPQHF. The CDR3 DNA follows: TGTGCCAGCAGTTCAATGGGTCAGCCCCAGCATTTT.

This clone was recorded only once. The chain is built from TRBV27 and TRBJ1-6, with D perhaps matching TRBD1 (6 bases). The CDR3 contains 12 residues. CDR1 and CDR2 from the germline V gene are MNHEY and SMNVEV (reference sequence). Between the trimmed V and J ends, which lost 6 bases and 10 bases, there was a span of 10 bases. CDR3 region: CASRGGLSPLHF. CDR3 nucleotides: TGTGCCAGCAGGGGGGGGCTCTCACCCCTCCACTTT.

The rearrangement links TRBV7-8 to TRBJ2-7; no clear D. The V and J ends lost 5 bases and 7 bases respectively, with 15 bases between them. CDR1 and CDR2 (germline): SGHVS, FQNEAQ. This CDR3 region has 13 residues. CDR3 nucleotide sequence: TGTGCCAGCAGCCCAGATCCCGTGAGTGAGCAGTACTTC. It specifies CASSPDPVSEQYF.

This chain connects TRBV11-2 to TRBJ2-2; no firm D call. V was pared by 1 base and J by 2 bases, with 8 bases between. The CDR3 is made up of 15 amino acids. Germline V gene sequence: CDR1 SGHAT, CDR2 FQNNGV. Here the CDR3 reads CASSLVVANTGELFF. The CDR3 DNA reads as TGTGCCAGCAGCTTAGTGGTAGCAAACACCGGGGAGCTGTTTTTT.

V gene TRBV12-3 or TRBV12-4 combines with J gene TRBJ2-7; 7 nucleotides match TRBD2. The CDR3 contains 13 residues. J gave up 2 bases and V 5 bases, and 3 bases lay outside the gene matches. CDR3 amino acids: CASSRGLAYEQYF. CDR3 nucleotides: TGTGCCAGCAGTCGCGGACTAGCCTACGAGCAGTACTTC.

The chain combines TRBV4-2 with TRBJ1-4; D perhaps matches TRBD1 (6 bases). Trimming stripped 0 bases from V and 8 bases from J, with 13 bases between. This CDR3 has 15 residues. Germline V gene sequence: CDR1 LGHNA, CDR2 YNFKEQ. CDR3 in DNA: TGTGCCAGCAGCCAAGATCGGGGGGCGGCGGAAAAACTGTTTTTT. It encodes CASSQDRGAAEKLFF.

The rearrangement joins TRBV13 to TRBJ1-3, with D possibly being TRBD1 (6 bases). Germline values: CDR1 PRHDT, CDR2 FYEKMQ (reference sequence). The CDR3 length is 15 residues. V lost 6 bases to trimming and J lost 0 bases, with 12 bases between them. The CDR3 bases are TGTGCCAGCAGTTATAGGACAGTCTCTGGAAACACCATATATTTT. It yields the protein CASSYRTVSGNTIYF. The full variable domain, its missing parts supplied by reference TRBV13 and TRBJ1-3, is AAGVIQSPRHLIKEKRETATLKCYPIPRHDTVYWYQQGPGQDPQFLISFYEKMQSDKGSIPDRFSAQQFSDYHSELNMSSLELGDSALYFCASSYRTVSGNTIYFGEGSWLTVV.

The chain employs TRBV7-9 and TRBJ2-7, with D hard to call. Per the germline V gene, CDR1 is SEHNR and CDR2 is FQNEAQ (reference sequence). Trimming took off 5 bases at V and 0 bases at J, with 11 bases between the two ends. The CDR3 sequence is 14 residues long. The CDR3 nucleotides read TGTGCCAGCAGCCACCCGGGCAGCTCCTACGAGCAGTACTTC. It is translated as CASSHPGSSYEQYF.

This rearrangement joins TRBV10-3 to TRBJ1-5; TRBD1 is a possible D gene (5 bases). Trimming pared 5 bases from V and 0 bases from J, leaving 14 bases between. The CDR3 runs to 16 residues. Germline CDR1 ENHRY, CDR2 SYGVKD. The CDR3 region has the DNA TGTGCCATCAGTAACCGGGGGACTAATAGCAATCAGCCCCAGCATTTT. The encoded protein is CAISNRGTNSNQPQHF.

CDR3: CASSLAPGDQPQHF. CDR3 sequence (DNA): TGTGCCAGCAGCTTAGCGCCCGGGGATCAGCCCCAGCATTTT. This chain links TRBV7-9 with TRBJ1-5; D gene uncertain. V dropped 0 bases and J dropped 5 bases, with 8 bases sitting between them. CDR3 length: 14 amino acids. Germline CDR1 SEHNR, CDR2 FQNEAQ (reference sequence).

CDR3 residues: CASSQRHSGGAYTGELFF. The CDR3 DNA reads TGTGCCAGCAGCCAACGCCATTCAGGGGGCGCATACACCGGGGAGCTGTTTTTT. The chain carries TRBV4-2 and TRBJ2-2, with 8 positions matching TRBD1. Losses at the gene ends were 2 bases for V and 3 bases for J; bases not matched to a gene: 11. Per germline, CDR1 LGHNA and CDR2 YNFKEQ. This CDR3 has 18 amino acids.

V gene TRBV5-6 combines with J gene TRBJ1-1; 7 nucleotides match TRBD1. The V gene end was trimmed by 3 bases and the J gene end by 1 base; junction bases not matched to a gene: 3. Per the germline V gene, CDR1 is SGHDT and CDR2 is YYEEEE. There are 14 residues in the CDR3. The CDR3: CASSSWTGNTEAFF. As DNA, the CDR3 is TGTGCCAGCAGCTCCTGGACAGGGAACACTGAAGCTTTCTTT.

J is TRBJ1-4 and V is TRBV11-3, with no clear D. Trimming stripped 4 bases from V and 5 bases from J, with 2 bases between. Germline V gives CDR1 SGHNT, CDR2 YENEEA. The CDR3 length is 11 residues. The CDR3 DNA follows: TGTGCCAGCAGCTCAAATGAAAAACTGTTTTTT. Its protein is CASSSNEKLFF.

The rearrangement links TRBV30 to TRBJ2-7; 11 bases fit TRBD1. Germline trimming cut 8 bases from V and 2 bases from J; bases unmatched to any gene: 8. This CDR3 region has 14 residues. The germline V gene encodes CDR1 GTSNPN and CDR2 SVGIG (reference sequence). CDR3 region: CARTRGQGAYEQYF. The CDR3 nucleotides read TGTGCCCGGACCAGGGGACAGGGGGCCTACGAGCAGTACTTC.

This chain uses TRBV19 with TRBJ2-7, with TRBD1 as a possible D gene (6 bases). With 0 bases removed from V and 7 bases from J, the gap between germline ends came to 13 bases. CDR1 is LNHDA, CDR2 SQIVND, per germline (reference sequence). There are 14 residues in the CDR3. CDR3 bases: TGTGCCAGTAGTATAGAGGACAGTCCGGGGGAGCAGTACTTC. Translated: CASSIEDSPGEQYF.

The DNA of the CDR3 is TGTGCCACCAGTGAACCTACGTTAGAGACCCAGTACTTC. Encoded protein: CATSEPTLETQYF. The chain combines TRBV24-1 with TRBJ2-5, with no clear D. V dropped 4 bases and J dropped 4 bases, with 9 bases sitting between them. Per the germline V gene, CDR1 is KGHDR and CDR2 is SFDVKD. The length of the CDR3 is 13 residues.

The chain carries TRBV5-1 and TRBJ2-3; perhaps D is TRBD1 or TRBD2 (6 bases each). The V end lost 3 bases, the J end lost 0 bases, and 11 bases lay between the germline ends. The germline CDR1 and CDR2 sequences are SGHRS and YFSETQ. The CDR3 totals 15 residues. CDR3 protein: CASSSLGGSTDTQYF. The DNA for the CDR3 is TGCGCCAGCAGCTCCCTAGGGGGGAGCACAGATACGCAGTATTTT.

This sequence joins TRBV24-1 and TRBJ1-6; perhaps TRBD1 as D (6 bases). The V end lost 3 bases, the J end lost 1 base, and 6 bases lay between the germline ends. In germline, CDR1 is KGHDR, CDR2 SFDVKD. This CDR3 is 15 amino acids long. This CDR3 is CATSDGQSYNSPLHF. The CDR3 DNA reads TGTGCCACCAGTGATGGACAGTCCTATAATTCACCCCTCCACTTT.

V is TRBV5-4 and J is TRBJ2-2; TRBD2 aligns across 7 bases. The CDR3 sequence is 16 residues long. Germline V gene data show CDR1 as SGHNT and CDR2 as YYREEE (reference sequence). V shed 4 bases, J shed 5 bases, and the junction held 11 bases outside the gene matches. The CDR3 DNA sequence: TGTGCCAGCAGCCGGGGGGTAGCGGGTAATACCGGGGAGCTGTTTTTT. Its protein product is CASSRGVAGNTGELFF.

The rearrangement uses TRBV7-3 and TRBJ2-6; D is undetermined. V was trimmed by 5 bases and J by 0 bases, leaving 20 bases between them. This CDR3 is built from 19 residues. CDR1 and CDR2 (germline): SGHTA, FQGTGA. The CDR3 DNA reads TGTGCCAGCAGCACCTTCCGGGCCTCTCCCCACTCTGGGGCCAACGTCCTGACTTTC. This translates into CASSTFRASPHSGANVLTF.

The rearrangement uses TRBV6-5 and TRBJ1-2; no reliable D call. The germline V gene encodes CDR1 MNHEY and CDR2 SVGAGI. V lost 5 bases to trimming and J lost 8 bases, with 15 bases between them. The CDR3 has 13 residues. The CDR3 sequence: CASSRPEGRGYTF. The CDR3 region has the DNA TGTGCCAGCAGTCGGCCCGAAGGACGCGGCTACACCTTC.

In its sample, this clone was seen a few times. The rearrangement uses TRBV5-5 and TRBJ2-1, with 12 bases that match TRBD2. Per germline, CDR1 SGHKS and CDR2 YYEKEE (reference sequence). The CDR3 is 18 amino acids. Trimming cost V 4 bases and J 7 bases; bases outside gene matches: 15. The CDR3 bases are TGTGCCAGCAGCCTAAGGACTAGCGGGGCCTTCTCGGGGAATGAGCAGTTCTTC. It codes for CASSLRTSGAFSGNEQFF.

In DNA form, the CDR3 reads TGTGCCAGCAGAGCCGGGACAGGCGAATACAATGAGCAGTTCTTC. Its translation: CASRAGTGEYNEQFF. This chain joins TRBV6-4 and TRBJ2-1; 8 nucleotides line up with TRBD1. Per the germline V gene, CDR1 is MRHNA and CDR2 is SNTAGT. This CDR3 comprises 15 residues. V was clipped by 6 bases and J by 4 bases; unmatched bases: 8.

This clone has only one observation. The CDR3 region has the DNA TGCGCCAGCAGCCAACGCGTCGGGACTGGCGAGCAGTACTTC. It specifies CASSQRVGTGEQYF. The chain recombines TRBV4-1 with TRBJ2-7, with a possible D match to TRBD2 (6 bases). Germline assignment: CDR1 MGHRA and CDR2 YSYEKL. V gave up 2 bases and J gave up 6 bases, with 14 bases separating them. There are 14 residues in the CDR3.

The V gene is TRBV19, the J gene TRBJ2-7; no definite D call. CDR1 is LNHDA and CDR2 is SQIVND in the germline V gene (reference sequence). The CDR3 loop spans 13 amino acids. Deletions cut 8 bases from V and 1 base from J, with 12 bases between. CDR3 in DNA: TGTGCCAGTGGAAGGTCACGGTCCTACGAGCAGTACTTC. It specifies CASGRSRSYEQYF.

The CDR3 region is CASSQEDRGDEKLFF. CDR3 DNA: TGCGCCAGCAGCCAAGAGGACAGGGGGGATGAAAAACTGTTTTTT. The J gene is TRBJ1-4, the V gene TRBV4-3; 10 bases match TRBD1. The germline V gene has CDR1 LGHNA and CDR2 YSLEER. Trimming cost V 0 bases and J 6 bases; bases outside gene matches: 1. The CDR3 sequence is 15 residues long.

The V gene is TRBV3-1 (or the pseudogene TRBV3-2), the J gene TRBJ2-2; D unclear. V lost 1 base to trimming and J lost 6 bases, with 12 bases between them. CDR3 length: 15 residues. From germline, CDR1 is LGHDT and CDR2 YNNKEL (reference sequence). The CDR3 DNA reads TGTGCCAGCAGCCAAGCCACCACGGTCCCCGGGGAGCTGTTTTTT. It specifies CASSQATTVPGELFF.

The chain links TRBV4-3 to TRBJ2-2, with a tentative D call TRBD2 (6 bases). In germline, CDR1 is LGHNA, CDR2 YSLEER. V was pared by 1 base and J by 8 bases, with 8 bases between. This CDR3 is built from 13 residues. In DNA, the CDR3 is TGCGCCAGCAGCCAAGGGAGGGAAGGGGAGCTGTTTTTT. Its translation: CASSQGREGELFF.